Following are 25 T cell receptor beta chains from one sample sequenced in a study of blood T cell repertoires in COVID-19. Assay: immunoSEQ multiplex PCR; the TCRdb copy retains only in-frame clones and omits some. The sample holds fewer than 120,000 clones, 88% seen once. What was sequenced was peripheral blood. These receptors were obtained from a woman aged 50 to 60 with acute or convalescent COVID-19.

In this sample, this clone turned up once. The genes are TRBV2 and TRBJ1-5, with D possibly matching TRBD1 (6 bases). The CDR3 runs 15 residues. Germline loops: CDR1 SNHLY, CDR2 FYNNEI. The V end lost 7 bases, the J end lost 0 bases, and 13 bases lay between the germline ends. For the CDR3, the DNA is TGTGCCAGCACCGTAGGGGGACCTAGCAATCAGCCCCAGCATTTT. Encoded protein: CASTVGGPSNQPQHF.

The V call is TRBV6-6, the J call TRBJ1-6, with TRBD1 matching 11 bases. Germline assignment: CDR1 MNHNY and CDR2 SVGAGI (reference sequence). CDR3 length equals 13 residues. V was clipped by 5 bases and J by 14 bases; unmatched bases: 5. DNA of the CDR3: TGTGCCAGCAGTGGACAGGGGGCTACTTCCCTCCACTTT. Its protein is CASSGQGATSLHF.

The chain carries TRBV20-1 and TRBJ2-7, with D maybe TRBD1 (5 bases). The CDR3 has 11 residues. Germline assignment: CDR1 DFQATT and CDR2 SNEGSKA (reference sequence). V dropped 6 bases and J dropped 7 bases, with 13 bases sitting between them. CDR3 nucleotides: TGCAGTGCAAATCAGGGTAGGGAGCAGTACTTC. Its protein is CSANQGREQYF.

The chain couples TRBV29-1 to TRBJ1-5; 8 bases match TRBD1. Germline assignment: CDR1 SQVTM and CDR2 ANQGSEA. The CDR3 consists of 13 residues. The trim removed 7 bases at V and 3 bases at J, leaving 5 bases unmatched. CDR3 nucleotides: TGCAGCGCGAGGACAGGGAACAATCAGCCCCAGCATTTT. This gives the protein CSARTGNNQPQHF.

The chain is built from TRBV6-6 and TRBJ1-2; no firm D call. V dropped 2 bases and J dropped 7 bases, with 5 bases sitting between them. Germline CDR1 reads MNHNY; CDR2 reads SVGAGI (reference sequence). The CDR3 sequence is 11 residues long. The CDR3 region is CASSYRAGYTF. CDR3 in DNA: TGTGCCAGCAGTTACCGAGCTGGCTACACCTTC.

The chain is built from TRBV3-1 (or the pseudogene TRBV3-2) and TRBJ1-4; D call uncertain. The germline V and J ends were trimmed by 1 base and 8 bases, with 14 bases remaining between them. CDR1 and CDR2 from the germline V gene are LGHDT and YNNKEL (reference sequence). CDR3 length equals 15 residues. CDR3 DNA: TGTGCCAGCAGCCAAGGAGAGGGTATCGGGGAAAAACTGTTTTTT. Translated: CASSQGEGIGEKLFF.

The V gene is TRBV18, the J gene TRBJ2-7; 8 bases align to TRBD2. Trimming at V came to 3 bases and at J to 2 bases, leaving 6 bases not matched to a gene. Germline CDR1 is KGHSH and CDR2 is LQKENI. This CDR3 has 15 amino acids. The CDR3 reads CASSPGVAGPYEQYF. The CDR3, as DNA: TGTGCCAGCTCACCGGGGGTAGCGGGGCCCTACGAGCAGTACTTC.

This clone was counted a single time. The chain joins TRBV19 to TRBJ1-1; D remains unclear. The V and J ends lost 3 bases and 1 base respectively, with 9 bases between them. There are 14 residues in the CDR3. The germline V gene has CDR1 LNHDA and CDR2 SQIVND (reference sequence). The CDR3, as DNA: TGTGCCAGTAGTATGTGGCATACGAACACTGAAGCTTTCTTT. This encodes CASSMWHTNTEAFF.

The chain's CDR3 is CASRESSVGELFF. The CDR3 DNA sequence: TGTGCCAGCAGAGAATCGTCGGTCGGGGAGCTGTTTTTT. The chain links TRBV9 to TRBJ2-2; D is ambiguous. Trimming took 5 bases from V and 7 from J, leaving 12 bases between them. The CDR3 is 13 amino acids. Germline CDR1 is SGDLS and CDR2 is YYNGEE.

V and J are TRBV10-3 and TRBJ1-2; D is uncertain. V was cut by 0 bases and J by 8 bases, with 13 bases left in between. The length of the CDR3 is 14 residues. CDR1 and CDR2 from the germline V gene are ENHRY and SYGVKD. CDR3 bases: TGTGCCATCAGTGAGTCTGGAGGGCGCGGGGGCTACACCTTC. This translates into CAISESGGRGGYTF.

The rearrangement links TRBV19 to TRBJ1-5; D is possibly TRBD1 (5 bases). This CDR3 is built from 15 residues. Trimming took off 10 bases at V and 6 bases at J, with 22 bases between the two ends. Looked up from germline, CDR1 is LNHDA and CDR2 is SQIVND (reference sequence). The CDR3 reads CATNRRGGEVQPQHF. The CDR3 DNA follows: TGTGCCACAAACCGGCGGGGGGGGGAGGTTCAGCCCCAGCATTTT.

This CDR3 reads CASSPFSLGGTHSYNEQFF. The DNA for the CDR3 is TGTGCCAGCAGCCCCTTCTCGCTTGGCGGTACCCACTCCTACAATGAGCAGTTCTTC. The chain couples TRBV5-8 to TRBJ2-1; D unclear. With 4 bases removed from V and 0 bases from J, the gap between germline ends came to 23 bases. From germline, CDR1 is SGHTS and CDR2 YDEGEE. The CDR3 has 19 residues.

The chain has TRBV6-1 and TRBJ2-7; a weak D match, TRBD1 (6 bases). Trimming cost V 3 bases and J 3 bases, with 6 bases left between them. CDR3 size: 12 residues. Germline assignment: CDR1 MNHNS and CDR2 SASEGT. This CDR3 is CASSDRGYEQYF. The CDR3 DNA reads TGTGCCAGCAGTGACAGGGGCTACGAGCAGTACTTC.

V gene TRBV24-1 combines with J gene TRBJ2-3, with D possibly matching TRBD2 (6 bases). Germline CDR1 KGHDR, CDR2 SFDVKD. The V end was cut by 4 bases, the J end by 1 base, with 11 bases between. This CDR3 spans 15 amino acids. In DNA form, the CDR3 reads TGTGCCACCAGTGACTCCCGGGAGCGCACAGATACGCAGTATTTT. Its translation is CATSDSRERTDTQYF.

The chain has TRBV11-2 and TRBJ2-5; 11 nucleotides line up with TRBD2. With 7 bases clipped from V and 6 bases from J, the junction kept 7 bases outside the gene matches. CDR1 and CDR2 from the germline V gene are SGHAT and FQNNGV. This CDR3 region has 14 residues. The DNA of the CDR3 is TGTGCCAGCACCTCGACTAGCGGGACAAAGACCCAGTACTTC. It specifies CASTSTSGTKTQYF. Together with reference TRBV11-2 and TRBJ2-5, the CDR3 gives the full variable domain: EAGVAQSPRYKIIEKRQSVAFWCNPISGHATLYWYQQILGQGPKLLIQFQNNGVVDDSQLPKDRFSAERLKGVDSTLKIQPAKLEDSAVYLCASTSTSGTKTQYFGPGTRLLVL.

The chain couples TRBV7-2 to TRBJ2-7; TRBD2 matches at 8 bases. V was pared by 3 bases and J by 4 bases, with 5 bases of the junction left unmatched. The CDR3 sequence is 14 residues long. Germline V gives CDR1 SGHTA, CDR2 FQGNSA. In DNA, the CDR3 is TGTGCCAGCAGCTTGGGACTAGTGGAATACGAGCAGTACTTC. Translation: CASSLGLVEYEQYF.

The rearrangement links TRBV5-1 to TRBJ2-2; no clear D gene. Trimming left V 1 base short and J 6 bases short, with 7 bases between. Germline CDR1 is SGHRS and CDR2 is YFSETQ. This CDR3 has 13 residues. CDR3: CASSLTVAGELFF. The CDR3 DNA follows: TGCGCCAGCAGCTTGACAGTGGCCGGGGAGCTGTTTTTT. The complete variable domain, with remaining parts taken from reference TRBV5-1 and TRBJ2-2, reads KAGVTQTPRYLIKTRGQQVTLSCSPISGHRSVSWYQQTPGQGLQFLFEYFSETQRNKGNFPGRFSGRQFSNSRSEMNVSTLELGDSALYLCASSLTVAGELFFGEGSRLTVL.

This chain uses TRBV19 with TRBJ2-1; the match to TRBD2 covers 9 bases. The CDR3 sequence is 15 residues long. V shed 7 bases, J shed 10 bases, and the junction held 14 bases outside the gene matches. The germline CDR1 and CDR2 sequences are LNHDA and SQIVND (reference sequence). CDR3 residues: CASTIGPGLAGEQFF. Written as DNA, the CDR3 is TGTGCCAGTACCATAGGGCCGGGACTAGCTGGGGAGCAGTTCTTC.

The rearrangement links TRBV18 to TRBJ2-3; the D gene is possibly TRBD1 (6 bases). This CDR3 has 14 amino acids. The germline gives CDR1 KGHSH, CDR2 LQKENI. V was cut by 3 bases and J by 2 bases, with 9 bases left in between. CDR3 protein: CASSPGQPTDTQYF. CDR3 nucleotide sequence: TGTGCCAGCTCACCGGGACAACCCACAGATACGCAGTATTTT.

The chain is built from TRBV23-1 and TRBJ1-5; the match to TRBD1 covers 7 bases. TRBV23-1 is sorted into the ORF group, with uncertain function. CDR3 length: 15 residues. With V trimmed by 7 bases and J by 1 base, 7 bases remained unmatched. As DNA, the CDR3 is TGCGCCAGCACGAGGGGGCGCGGGAGCAATCAGCCCCAGCATTTT. Protein product: CASTRGRGSNQPQHF.

The chain couples TRBV2 to TRBJ1-6; weak D call: TRBD1 (6 bases). CDR3 size: 15 residues. Germline V gene data show CDR1 as SNHLY and CDR2 as FYNNEI. Deletions cut 7 bases from V and 5 bases from J, with 15 bases between. The chain's CDR3 is CASTRSGHNNSPLHF. CDR3 sequence (DNA): TGTGCCAGCACTCGCTCGGGACATAATAATTCACCCCTCCACTTT.

The chain links TRBV5-6 to TRBJ2-7; 9 bases are shared with TRBD1. The CDR3 length is 13 residues. Germline V CDR1 and CDR2: SGHDT, YYEEEE. Trimming took 4 bases from V and 5 from J; bases not matched to a gene: 4. CDR3 bases: TGTGCCAGCAGCCGGGGACAGGGCCACGAGCAGTACTTC. Amino acid sequence: CASSRGQGHEQYF. Based on the CDR3 plus reference TRBV5-6 and TRBJ2-7, the full variable domain is DAGVTQSPTHLIKTRGQQVTLRCSPKSGHDTVSWYQQALGQGPQFIFQYYEEEERQRGNFPDRFSGHQFPNYSSELNVNALLLGDSALYLCASSRGQGHEQYFGPGTRLTVT.

This chain uses TRBV19 with TRBJ2-7, with TRBD1 matching over 7 bases. The germline V gene has CDR1 LNHDA and CDR2 SQIVND (reference sequence). Trimming at V came to 5 bases and at J to 5 bases, leaving 9 bases not matched to a gene. The length of the CDR3 is 14 residues. The CDR3 loop reads CASSVTGMQNEQYF. The CDR3 region has the DNA TGTGCCAGTAGTGTGACAGGGATGCAAAACGAGCAGTACTTC. Full variable domain (rest looked up from reference TRBV19 and TRBJ2-7): DGGITQSPKYLFRKEGQNVTLSCEQNLNHDAMYWYRQDPGQGLRLIYYSQIVNDFQKGDIAEGYSVSREKKESFPLTVTSAQKNPTAFYLCASSVTGMQNEQYFGPGTRLTVT.

The CDR3 sequence is CASSRAAGGDEQYF. The CDR3 DNA reads as TGCGCCAGCAGCCGCGCGGCGGGAGGGGACGAGCAGTACTTC. This chain joins TRBV5-1 and TRBJ2-7, with 9 bases lining up with TRBD2. Germline-derived CDR1 and CDR2 are SGHRS and YFSETQ. J gave up 5 bases and V 4 bases, and 7 bases lay outside the gene matches. CDR3 size: 14 residues.

The V gene is TRBV6-5, the J gene TRBJ2-1; 10 nucleotides align to TRBD2. This CDR3 region has 13 residues. The junction had 5 bases not matched to a gene; V was cut back by 8 bases and J by 7 bases. CDR1 and CDR2 from the germline V gene are MNHEY and SVGAGI. CDR3 region: CASGGSGRNEQFF. CDR3 bases: TGTGCCAGCGGGGGTAGCGGGAGGAATGAGCAGTTCTTC.